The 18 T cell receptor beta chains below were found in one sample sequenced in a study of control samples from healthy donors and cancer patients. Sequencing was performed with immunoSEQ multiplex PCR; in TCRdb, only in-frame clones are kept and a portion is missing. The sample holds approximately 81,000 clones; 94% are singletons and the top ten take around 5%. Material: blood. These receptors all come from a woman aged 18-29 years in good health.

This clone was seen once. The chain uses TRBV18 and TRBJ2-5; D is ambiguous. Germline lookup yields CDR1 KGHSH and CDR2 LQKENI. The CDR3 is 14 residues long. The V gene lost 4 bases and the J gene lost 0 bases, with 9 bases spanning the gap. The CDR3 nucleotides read TGTGCCAGCTCACTCGAAAGGTACCAAGAGACCCAGTACTTC. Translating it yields CASSLERYQETQYF.

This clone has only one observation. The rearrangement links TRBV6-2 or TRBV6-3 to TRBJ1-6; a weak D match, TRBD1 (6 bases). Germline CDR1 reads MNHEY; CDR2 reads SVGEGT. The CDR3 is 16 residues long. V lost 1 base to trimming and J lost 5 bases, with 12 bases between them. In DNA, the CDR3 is TGTGCCAGCAGTTACTACGGGACACCCGATAATTCACCCCTCCACTTT. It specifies CASSYYGTPDNSPLHF.

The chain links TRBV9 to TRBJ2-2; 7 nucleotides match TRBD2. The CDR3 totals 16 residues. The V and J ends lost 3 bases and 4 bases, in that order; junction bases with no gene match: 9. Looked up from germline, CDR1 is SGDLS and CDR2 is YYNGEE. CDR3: CASSAGGTPATGELFF. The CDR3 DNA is TGTGCCAGCAGCGCGGGGGGAACCCCGGCCACCGGGGAGCTGTTTTTT.

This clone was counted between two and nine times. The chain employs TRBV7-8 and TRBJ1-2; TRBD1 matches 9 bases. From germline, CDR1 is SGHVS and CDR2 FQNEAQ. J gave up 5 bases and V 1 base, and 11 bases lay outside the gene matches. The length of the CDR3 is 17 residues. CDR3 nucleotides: TGTGCCAGCAGCTTAGACGGGACAGGGACGGCCCTGTATGGCTACACCTTC. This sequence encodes CASSLDGTGTALYGYTF.

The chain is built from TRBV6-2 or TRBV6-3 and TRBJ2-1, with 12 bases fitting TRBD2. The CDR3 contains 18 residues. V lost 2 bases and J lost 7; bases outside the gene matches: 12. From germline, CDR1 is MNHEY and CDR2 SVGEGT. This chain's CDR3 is CASSYASGRASVANEQFF. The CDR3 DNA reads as TGTGCCAGCAGTTACGCTAGCGGGAGGGCTTCTGTGGCGAATGAGCAGTTCTTC.

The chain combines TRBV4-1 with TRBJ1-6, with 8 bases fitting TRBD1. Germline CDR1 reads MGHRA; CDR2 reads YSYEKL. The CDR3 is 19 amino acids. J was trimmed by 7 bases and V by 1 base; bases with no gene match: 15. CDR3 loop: CASSQASPDRVSVNSPLHF. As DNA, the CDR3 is TGCGCCAGCAGCCAAGCCTCGCCGGACAGGGTATCGGTGAATTCACCCCTCCACTTT.

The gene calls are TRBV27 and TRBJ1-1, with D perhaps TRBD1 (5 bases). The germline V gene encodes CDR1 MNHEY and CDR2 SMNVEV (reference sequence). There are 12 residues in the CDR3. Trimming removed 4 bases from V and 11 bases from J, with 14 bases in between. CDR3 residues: CASSYGVGVAFF. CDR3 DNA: TGTGCCAGCAGTTACGGTGTAGGGGTGGCTTTCTTT.

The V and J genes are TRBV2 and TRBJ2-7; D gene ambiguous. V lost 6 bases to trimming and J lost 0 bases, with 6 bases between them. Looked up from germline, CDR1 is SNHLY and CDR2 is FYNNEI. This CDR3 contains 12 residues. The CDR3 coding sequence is TGTGCCAGCAGGACCAGCTCCTACGAGCAGTACTTC. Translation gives CASRTSSYEQYF.

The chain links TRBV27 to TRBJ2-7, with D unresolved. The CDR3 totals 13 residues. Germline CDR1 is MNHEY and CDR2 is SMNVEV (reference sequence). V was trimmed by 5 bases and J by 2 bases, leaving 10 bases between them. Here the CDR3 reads CASSPFYPYEQYF. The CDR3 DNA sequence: TGTGCCAGCAGTCCCTTCTATCCCTACGAGCAGTACTTC.

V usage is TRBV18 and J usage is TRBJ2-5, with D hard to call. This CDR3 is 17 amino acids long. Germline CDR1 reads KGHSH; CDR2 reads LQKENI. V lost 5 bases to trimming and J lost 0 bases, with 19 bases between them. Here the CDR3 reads CASSSRFSSTYQETQYF. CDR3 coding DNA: TGTGCCAGCTCAAGTCGCTTTAGCTCGACATACCAAGAGACCCAGTACTTC.

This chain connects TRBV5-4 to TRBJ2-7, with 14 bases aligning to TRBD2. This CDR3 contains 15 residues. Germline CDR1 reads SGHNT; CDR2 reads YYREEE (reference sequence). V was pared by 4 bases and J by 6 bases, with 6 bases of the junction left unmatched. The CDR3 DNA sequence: TGTGCCAGCAGCCCGGGGACTAGCGGGAGCCGCGAGCAGTACTTC. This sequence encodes CASSPGTSGSREQYF.

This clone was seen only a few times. The chain's CDR3 is CASSPRGGGNEQFF. The DNA of the CDR3 is TGTGCCAGCAGTCCCCGGGGGGGCGGGAATGAGCAGTTCTTC. The chain links TRBV28 to TRBJ2-1; 8 bases agree with TRBD2. Germline V CDR1 and CDR2: MDHEN, SYDVKM. The junction had 7 bases not matched to a gene; V was cut back by 5 bases and J by 7 bases. This CDR3 has 14 residues.

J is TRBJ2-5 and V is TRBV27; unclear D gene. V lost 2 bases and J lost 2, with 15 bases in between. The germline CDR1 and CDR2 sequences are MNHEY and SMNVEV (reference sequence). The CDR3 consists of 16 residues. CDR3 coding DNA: TGTGCCAGCAGTTTAATATGGTTGGGTGGGCAAGAGACCCAGTACTTC. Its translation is CASSLIWLGGQETQYF.

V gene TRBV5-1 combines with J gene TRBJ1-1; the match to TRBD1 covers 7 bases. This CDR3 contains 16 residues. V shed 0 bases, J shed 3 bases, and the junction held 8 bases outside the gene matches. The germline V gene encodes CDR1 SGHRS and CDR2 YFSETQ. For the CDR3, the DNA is TGCGCCAGCAGCTTGGAATTAAGGGGGCCAGACACTGAAGCTTTCTTT. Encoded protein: CASSLELRGPDTEAFF.

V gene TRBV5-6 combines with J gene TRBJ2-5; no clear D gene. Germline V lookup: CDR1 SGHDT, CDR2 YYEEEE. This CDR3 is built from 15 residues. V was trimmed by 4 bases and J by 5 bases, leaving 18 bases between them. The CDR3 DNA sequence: TGTGCCAGCAGCGACGGCTCGCCGGGTGGCGAGACCCAGTACTTC. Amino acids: CASSDGSPGGETQYF.

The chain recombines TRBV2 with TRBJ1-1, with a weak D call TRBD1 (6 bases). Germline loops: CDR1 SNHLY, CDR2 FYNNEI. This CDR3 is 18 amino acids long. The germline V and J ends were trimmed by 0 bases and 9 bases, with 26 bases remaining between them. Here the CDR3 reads CASSEALGRTAGSWKAFF. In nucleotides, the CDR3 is TGTGCCAGCAGTGAAGCGCTTGGAAGGACAGCAGGGAGTTGGAAAGCTTTCTTT.

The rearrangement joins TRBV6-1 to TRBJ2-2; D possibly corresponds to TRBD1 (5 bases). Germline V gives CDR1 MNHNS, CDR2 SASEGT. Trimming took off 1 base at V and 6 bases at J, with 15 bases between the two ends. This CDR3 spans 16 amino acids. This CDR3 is CASSEGAGMVAGELFF. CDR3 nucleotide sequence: TGTGCCAGCAGTGAAGGGGCAGGGATGGTGGCCGGGGAGCTGTTTTTT.

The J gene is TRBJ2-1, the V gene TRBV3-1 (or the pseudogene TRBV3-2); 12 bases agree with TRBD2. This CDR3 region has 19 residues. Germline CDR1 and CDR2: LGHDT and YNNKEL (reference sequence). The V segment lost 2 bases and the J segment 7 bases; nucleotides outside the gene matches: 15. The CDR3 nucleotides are TGTGCCAGCAGCCAATGGGGCTCTAGCGGGAGGGGAGGAGGGAATGAGCAGTTCTTC. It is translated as CASSQWGSSGRGGGNEQFF.